This record covers a single T cell receptor beta chain. V was pared by 0 bases and J by 6 bases, with 3 bases of the junction left unmatched. Germline V CDR1 and CDR2: SGHKS, YYEKEE (reference sequence). This CDR3 has 14 residues. TCRdb's copy holds only in-frame clones and misses some; the assay was immunoSEQ multiplex PCR. The sample gives about 100,000 clones, approximately 90% of which show up once; over 15% is in the top ten. The data derive from a study of T cell responses to AZD1222 COVID-19 vaccine. J is TRBJ2-3 and V is TRBV5-5; the match to TRBD1 covers 8 bases. The specimen comprised peripheral blood, sampled on day 0 of AZD1222 vaccination. This TCR came from an adult in good health. The CDR3 DNA sequence: TGTGCCAGCAGCTTGGGGACAGGGAAGGATACGCAGTATTTT. Its protein product is CASSLGTGKDTQYF.